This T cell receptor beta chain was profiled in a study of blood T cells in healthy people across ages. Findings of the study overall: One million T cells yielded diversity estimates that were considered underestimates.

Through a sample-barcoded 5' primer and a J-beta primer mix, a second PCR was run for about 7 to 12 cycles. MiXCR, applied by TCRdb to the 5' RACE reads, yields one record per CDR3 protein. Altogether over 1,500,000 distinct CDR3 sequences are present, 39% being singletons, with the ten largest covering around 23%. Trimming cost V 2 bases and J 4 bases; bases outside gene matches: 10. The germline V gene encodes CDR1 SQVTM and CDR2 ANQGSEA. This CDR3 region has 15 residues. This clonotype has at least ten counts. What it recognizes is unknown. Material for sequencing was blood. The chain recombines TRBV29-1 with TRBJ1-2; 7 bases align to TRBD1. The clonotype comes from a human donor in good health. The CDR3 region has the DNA TGCAGCGTTGAAAGGAGAGGGGGCGACGGCTATGGCTACACCTTC. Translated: CSVERRGGDGYGYTF. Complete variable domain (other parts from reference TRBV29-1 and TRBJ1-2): SAVISQKPSRDICQRGTSLTIQCQVDSQVTMMFWYRQQPGQSLTLIATANQGSEATYESGFVIDKFPISRPNLTFSTLTVSNMSPEDSSIYLCSVERRGGDGYGYTFGSGTRLTVV.